This T cell receptor beta chain is from a study of OX40 agonist ivuxolimab in advanced cancers. The overall study: Earlier treatment with anti-PD-1, anti-PD-L1 or anti-CTLA-4 was permitted, and 35% to 40% had received some. Notes on the study in general: No determination was made of the antigen specificity of the expanded peripheral T cells.

The CDR3 consists of 16 residues. The V gene's germline CDR1 is MNHNY and CDR2 SVGAGI (reference sequence). The V end was cut by 2 bases, the J end by 0 bases, with 13 bases between. On this clone itself: No antigen is known for it.

TCRdb's copy holds only in-frame clones and misses some; the assay was immunoSEQ multiplex PCR. The sample records around 150,000 clones, 90% to 95% being singletons. The sampling schedule covered blood at baseline, cycle 4 day 1, and cycle 7 day 1. This specimen consisted of CD4+ or CD8+ T cells sorted from blood, obtained in a trial of the OX40 agonist ivuxolimab. The V call is TRBV6-6, the J call TRBJ1-1; possibly TRBD1 for D (6 bases). The TCR comes from an adult with an advanced solid tumor such as melanoma, head and neck, liver or kidney cancer. CDR3 nucleotide sequence: TGTGCCAGCAGTTACACAACCGGGACACTGAACACTGAAGCTTTCTTT. Its translation: CASSYTTGTLNTEAFF.